This record concerns one TCR beta chain sequence. Its matching antigen is unknown. Construction of the TCRbeta library involved unique molecular identifiers. TCRdb re-analysed the PCR reads in MiXCR, keeping a single row per CDR3 protein. The profile covers about 870,000 distinct CDR3 sequences, with roughly 15% appearing a single time and around 5.3% taken by the ten largest. V gave up 1 base and J gave up 2 bases; unmatched junction bases: 2. Germline values: CDR1 MNHEY, CDR2 SVGAGI. This CDR3 spans 15 amino acids. The data belong to a study of T-cell reconstitution after alpha-beta-depleted transplantation in children. Study-level results: Expanded graft clones, several hundred of them, were reportedly the source of alpha-beta T cells about two months after transplant. Newly produced T cells mostly accounted for T-cell counts and diversity one year post-transplant. Certain patients had high TCRbeta diversity at day 60, and it came from recipient T cells and thymic progenitors that survived.

Sequences were derived from PBMCs, mostly from graft donor cells, sampled 360 days after TCRalphabeta/CD19-depleted stem cell transplant. The rearrangement links TRBV6-5 to TRBJ2-1, with TRBD1 matching over 7 bases. The receptor was derived from a male patient between 10 and 17 years old who had a stem cell transplant for acute lymphoblastic leukemia, so the T cells may come from the graft donor. Here the CDR3 DNA reads TGTGCCAGCAGTTACTTTCAGGGGGCCTACAATGAGCAGTTCTTC. Translated: CASSYFQGAYNEQFF.